These T cell receptor beta chains were read from a single sample in a study of blood T cell repertoires in COVID-19. Profiling relied on immunoSEQ multiplex PCR, and the TCRdb table lists in-frame clones only, not all of them. The sample lists about 71,000 clones; less than 95% were seen once. Sequences were obtained from peripheral blood. These receptors all come from a woman younger than 30 with acute or convalescent COVID-19. Each CDR3 is given with its conserved first and last residue. The D gene is left open where the match is weak. Only part of the rows carry a size: once, few, many, or a class if the clone is expanded.

V	size	J	D	CDR3	DNA
TRBV5-1	.	TRBJ1-1	TRBD1	CASSYGTGGRTEAFF	TGCGCCAGCAGTTACGGGACAGGAGGGAGGACTGAAGCTTTCTTT
TRBV7-9	once	TRBJ2-5	TRBD2	CASSLTGGPTETQYF	TGTGCCAGCAGCTTGACGGGGGGGCCTACAGAGACCCAGTACTTC
TRBV3-1/TRBV3-2	.	TRBJ2-2	.	CASRRGPNTGELFF	TGTGCCAGCAGGCGGGGGCCCAACACCGGGGAGCTGTTTTTT
TRBV9	.	TRBJ2-7	TRBD1	CASSVGQGSREQYF	TGTGCCAGCAGCGTCGGACAGGGTTCGCGAGAGCAGTACTTC
TRBV28	.	TRBJ1-4	.	CASSLRGGATNEKLFF	TGTGCCAGCAGTTTAAGGGGCGGTGCAACTAATGAAAAACTGTTTTTT
TRBV5-6	.	TRBJ1-6	.	CASSLTGALGYNSPLHF	TGTGCCAGCAGCTTGACTGGGGCTCTCGGATATAATTCACCCCTCCACTTT
TRBV19	.	TRBJ2-6	.	CASNRAGANVLTF	TGTGCCAGTAACAGGGCGGGGGCCAACGTCCTGACTTTC
TRBV19	.	TRBJ2-1	.	CASSIGGRHEQFF	TGTGCCAGTAGTATAGGGGGGCGGCATGAGCAGTTCTTC
TRBV7-9	.	TRBJ2-5	TRBD2	CASSLDATSGGGETQYF	TGTGCCAGCAGCTTAGATGCGACTAGCGGGGGGGGCGAGACCCAGTACTTC
TRBV5-6	.	TRBJ1-1	TRBD1	CASSRVRGQGINEAFF	TGTGCCAGCAGCCGGGTCCGAGGACAGGGTATAAATGAAGCTTTCTTT
TRBV7-2	.	TRBJ1-2	TRBD1	CASSLASGGYGYTF	TGTGCCAGCAGCTTAGCGTCAGGGGGGTATGGCTACACCTTC
TRBV28	.	TRBJ1-6	.	CASRVTRLSPLHF	TGTGCCAGCAGGGTGACGAGGTTATCACCCCTCCACTTT
TRBV19	.	TRBJ2-7	.	CASSLGSTYEQYF	TGTGCCAGTAGCCTCGGGAGCACCTACGAGCAGTACTTC
TRBV5-6	.	TRBJ2-2	.	CASSPDFARTANTGELFF	TGTGCCAGCAGCCCCGACTTCGCCCGGACAGCGAACACCGGGGAGCTGTTTTTT
TRBV11-2	.	TRBJ2-7	.	CASSTGGGTGEQYF	TGTGCCAGCAGCACCGGTGGGGGGACCGGTGAGCAGTACTTC
TRBV7-9	.	TRBJ2-1	TRBD2	CASSFRRGEKGSYNEQFF	TGTGCCAGCAGCTTCAGGCGGGGGGAAAAGGGCTCCTACAATGAGCAGTTCTTC